These T cell receptor beta chains were read from a single sample in a study of spatial heterogeneity in lung cancer. TCRdb called the 5' RACE reads again in MiXCR, with one record for every CDR3 protein. The sample holds tens of thousands of distinct CDR3 sequences, 10% to 15% seen once. This specimen consisted of PBMCs, obtained at surgery. Every receptor here comes from a male donor with early-stage non-small cell lung cancer. Each CDR3 is given with its conserved first and last residue. A D gene is named only where the DNA matches it firmly. Expanded clones get a size class; other rows say once, few or many, or leave the size out.

v_gene	d_gene	j_gene	abundance	CDR3aa	CDR3nt
TRBV9	TRBD2	TRBJ2-7	-	CASSPGTSGRPYF	TGTGCCAGCAGCCCGGGGACTAGCGGGAGACCGTACTTC
TRBV28	-	TRBJ1-2	-	CASNRAEGGGYTF	TGTGCCAGCAATCGGGCGGAAGGAGGGGGCTACACCTTC
TRBV20-1	TRBD1	TRBJ1-5	-	CSARDGGRGRNQPQHF	TGCAGTGCTAGAGATGGCGGCAGGGGGCGCAATCAGCCCCAGCATTTT
TRBV28	-	TRBJ1-2	-	CASSLTDSINGYTF	TGTGCCAGCAGTTTAACAGACAGCATTAATGGCTACACCTTC
TRBV10-3	TRBD2	TRBJ2-5	-	CAISESREGSQETQYF	TGTGCCATCAGTGAGTCACGGGAGGGCAGCCAAGAGACCCAGTACTTC
TRBV7-9	TRBD2	TRBJ2-3	-	CASSSPGTSGIRTDTQYF	TGTGCCAGCAGCTCCCCCGGGACTAGCGGGATCCGCACAGATACGCAGTATTTT
TRBV6-5	TRBD2	TRBJ2-7	-	CASSFLGAGVNEQYF	TGTGCCAGCAGTTTCTTGGGAGCGGGAGTGAACGAGCAGTACTTC
TRBV6-6	-	TRBJ1-6	few	CASSYSQDWDSPLHF	TGTGCCAGCAGTTACTCGCAGGACTGGGATTCACCCCTCCACTTT
TRBV24-1	-	TRBJ1-5	many	CATSENREPQPQHF	TGTGCCACCAGTGAAAACAGGGAACCTCAGCCCCAGCATTTT
TRBV30	-	TRBJ2-5	-	CAWSVPQSETQYF	TGTGCCTGGAGTGTACCTCAGTCGGAGACCCAGTACTTC
TRBV3-1	TRBD2	TRBJ2-7	-	CASSQVTSVYEQYF	TGTGCCAGCAGCCAAGTGACTAGCGTCTACGAGCAGTACTTC
TRBV7-8	-	TRBJ2-1	-	CASSLFGREYNEQFF	TGTGCCAGCAGCTTATTCGGGAGAGAATACAATGAGCAGTTCTTC
TRBV7-2	-	TRBJ1-2	few	CARTGVGGGYTF	TGTGCCAGAACGGGGGTCGGTGGTGGCTACACCTTC
TRBV12-3/TRBV12-4	TRBD1	TRBJ2-5	few	CASRPQGVIQETQYF	TGTGCCAGCAGGCCACAGGGGGTAATTCAAGAGACCCAGTACTTC
TRBV7-2	-	TRBJ2-7	few	CASSGDISYEQYF	TGTGCCAGCAGCGGGGACATCAGTTACGAGCAGTACTTC
TRBV29-1	-	TRBJ1-3	few	CSVGGAGSGNTIYF	TGCAGCGTTGGTGGGGCAGGCTCTGGAAACACCATATATTTT
TRBV10-1	-	TRBJ1-2	-	CASSRDGDFYGYTF	TGCGCCAGCAGTCGGGACGGAGATTTCTATGGCTACACCTTC
TRBV29-1	-	TRBJ2-5	-	CSVKDNQETQYF	TGCAGCGTAAAGGACAACCAAGAGACCCAGTACTTC
TRBV30	-	TRBJ2-3	-	CAWRQGTDTQYF	TGTGCCTGGAGGCAGGGTACAGATACGCAGTATTTT
TRBV28	-	TRBJ2-7	few	CASSPGRTPPEQYF	TGTGCCAGCAGTCCCGGACGGACCCCCCCCGAGCAGTACTTC
TRBV20-1	TRBD2	TRBJ2-3	-	CSASHPSGAITQYF	TGCAGTGCTAGCCACCCTAGCGGGGCGATTACGCAGTATTTT
TRBV28	-	TRBJ1-5	few	CASIASGGRGQPQHF	TGTGCCAGCATCGCCTCCGGGGGGCGTGGGCAGCCCCAGCATTTT
TRBV7-2	-	TRBJ1-1	-	CASSLQGRDTEAFF	TGTGCCAGCAGCTTACAGGGACGGGACACTGAAGCTTTCTTT
TRBV29-1	-	TRBJ1-1	many	CSVHRVNTEAFF	TGCAGCGTTCACAGGGTCAACACTGAAGCTTTCTTT
TRBV4-1	TRBD1	TRBJ2-7	-	CASSQVGQGLSYEQYF	TGCGCCAGCAGCCAAGTGGGACAGGGACTATCCTACGAGCAGTACTTC
TRBV4-1	-	TRBJ2-1	-	CASSQEPPGRADEQFF	TGCGCCAGCAGCCAAGAACCCCCAGGCAGAGCCGATGAGCAGTTCTTC
TRBV7-6	TRBD1	TRBJ1-1	few	CASKGQYENTEAFF	TGTGCCAGTAAGGGACAGTACGAGAACACTGAAGCTTTCTTT
TRBV7-9	-	TRBJ2-1	-	CASSYSKHRVGEQFF	TGTGCCAGCAGCTATAGCAAACATAGGGTCGGTGAGCAGTTCTTC
TRBV20-1	-	TRBJ1-5	many	CSARDGGTGMLGNQPQHF	TGCAGTGCTAGAGATGGGGGAACGGGGATGCTAGGCAATCAGCCCCAGCATTTT
TRBV11-2	-	TRBJ2-3	-	CASSSSAGTDTQYF	TGTGCCAGCAGCTCATCGGCAGGGACAGATACGCAGTATTTT
TRBV6-5	-	TRBJ2-7	many	CASSYGRDYEQYF	TGTGCCAGCAGTTACGGCCGGGACTACGAGCAGTACTTC
TRBV29-1	-	TRBJ2-3	-	CSARLGVITSTDTQYF	TGCAGCGCCCGACTGGGGGTTATTACTAGCACAGATACGCAGTATTTT
TRBV6-5	TRBD1	TRBJ1-2	many	CASRGTVNYGYTF	TGTGCCAGCAGGGGGACAGTTAACTATGGCTACACCTTC
TRBV7-2	-	TRBJ2-5	-	CASRSGETQYF	TGTGCCAGCAGGTCGGGAGAGACCCAGTACTTC
TRBV29-1	TRBD2	TRBJ2-1	many	CSALTYSGSSYNEQFF	TGCAGCGCCTTAACTTATAGCGGGAGCTCCTACAATGAGCAGTTCTTC
TRBV6-6	-	TRBJ1-3	-	CASSPGGAYSGNTIYF	TGTGCCAGCAGTCCGGGGGGGGCTTACTCTGGAAACACCATATATTTT